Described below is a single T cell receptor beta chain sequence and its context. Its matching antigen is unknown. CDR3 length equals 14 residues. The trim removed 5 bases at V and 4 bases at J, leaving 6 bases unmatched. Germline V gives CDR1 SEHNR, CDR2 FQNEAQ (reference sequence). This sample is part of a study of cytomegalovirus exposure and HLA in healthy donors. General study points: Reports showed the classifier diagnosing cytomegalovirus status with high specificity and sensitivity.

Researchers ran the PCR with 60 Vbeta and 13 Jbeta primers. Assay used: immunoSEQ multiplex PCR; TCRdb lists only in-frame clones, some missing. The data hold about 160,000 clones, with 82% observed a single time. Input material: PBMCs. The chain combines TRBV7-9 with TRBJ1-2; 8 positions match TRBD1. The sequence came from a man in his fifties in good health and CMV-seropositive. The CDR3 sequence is CASSPGQGLYGYTF. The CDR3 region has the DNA TGTGCCAGCAGCCCCGGACAGGGCCTCTATGGCTACACCTTC. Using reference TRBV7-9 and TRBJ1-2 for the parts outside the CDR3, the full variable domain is DTGVSQNPRHKITKRGQNVTFRCDPISEHNRLYWYRQTLGQGPEFLTYFQNEAQLEKSRLLSDRFSAERPKGSFSTLEIQRTEQGDSAMYLCASSPGQGLYGYTFGSGTRLTVV.